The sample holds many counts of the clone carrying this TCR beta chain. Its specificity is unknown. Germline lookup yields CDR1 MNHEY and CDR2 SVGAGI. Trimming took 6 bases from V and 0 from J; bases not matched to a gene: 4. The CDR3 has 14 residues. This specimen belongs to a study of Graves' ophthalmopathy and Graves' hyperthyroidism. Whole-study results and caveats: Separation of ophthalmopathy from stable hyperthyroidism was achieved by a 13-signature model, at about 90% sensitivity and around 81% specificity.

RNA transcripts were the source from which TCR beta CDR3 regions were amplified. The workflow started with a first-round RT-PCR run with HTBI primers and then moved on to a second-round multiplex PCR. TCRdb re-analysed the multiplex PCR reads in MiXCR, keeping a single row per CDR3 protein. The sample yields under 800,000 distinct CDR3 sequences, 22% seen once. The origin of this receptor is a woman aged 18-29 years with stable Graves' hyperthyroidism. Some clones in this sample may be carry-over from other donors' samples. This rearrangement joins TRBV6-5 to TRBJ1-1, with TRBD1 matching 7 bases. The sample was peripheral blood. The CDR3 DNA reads TGTGCCAGCAGAACAGGGGAAATGAACACTGAAGCTTTCTTT. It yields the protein CASRTGEMNTEAFF.